This TCR beta chain came from a study of OX40 agonist ivuxolimab in advanced cancers. On the study more broadly: Patients took ivuxolimab, an agonistic anti-OX40 (CD134) antibody. Each patient was given ivuxolimab into a vein every 2 weeks, at 0.01 to 10 mg/kg. Three patients showed partial responses: one hepatocellular carcinoma and two cutaneous melanoma cases. Overall study results and limits: Researchers did not establish what antigens the expanded peripheral T cells target.

This CDR3 is 14 amino acids long. CDR1 and CDR2 (germline): SGHNT, YENEEA. V lost 1 base and J lost 4, with 7 bases in between. TCRdb's table, derived via immunoSEQ multiplex PCR, lists solely in-frame clones and lacks some. The repertoire includes about 390 clones, roughly 57% of them detected once, and under 30% sits in the top ten. Comments on this clone: The antigen remains unidentified.

The V call is TRBV11-3, the J call TRBJ1-4; the D is unclear. The clonotype comes from an adult with an advanced solid tumor such as melanoma, head and neck, liver or kidney cancer. The sample was collected in a trial of the OX40 agonist ivuxolimab. The CDR3 nucleotides are TGTGCCAGCAGCTTAGGCAGACTTAATGAAAAACTGTTTTTT. Its translation: CASSLGRLNEKLFF.